This T cell receptor (beta chain) was retrieved from a study of blood T cell repertoires in COVID-19. Background on the study: Whether acute or convalescent, the COVID-19 samples came from the United States, Italy and Spain. T cells, B-cell-depleted T cells, or PBMCs provided the cDNA or gDNA that served as material.

Looked up from germline, CDR1 is KGHSH and CDR2 is LQKENI. V lost 3 bases and J lost 2, with 7 bases in between. CDR3 length: 13 residues. Profiled with immunoSEQ multiplex PCR; TCRdb holds only in-frame clones, not every one. The table has over 100,000 clones, around three quarters seen once. This chain uses TRBV18 with TRBJ2-5; D might be TRBD1 (6 bases). Source material: peripheral blood. This clonotype was sampled from a human donor in a cohort sampled during active or convalescent COVID-19. The CDR3 nucleotides are TGTGCCAGCTCACCTGGACAGCAAGAGACCCAGTACTTC. This encodes CASSPGQQETQYF.